The 23 T cell receptor beta chains given below trace back to one sample, sequenced in a study of cytomegalovirus exposure and HLA in healthy donors. The PCR used 60 Vbeta and 13 Jbeta primers. The table came from immunoSEQ multiplex PCR; TCRdb's copy has only in-frame clones and leaves some out. The data contain over 90,000 clones, roughly four fifths of them singletons. What was sequenced was PBMCs. All receptors come from a man between 35 and 55 years old in good health and CMV-seronegative.

The chain joins TRBV2 to TRBJ1-5; no definite D call. Germline CDR1 is SNHLY and CDR2 is FYNNEI. The CDR3 totals 12 residues. Trimming stripped 1 base from V and 12 bases from J, with 10 bases between. The CDR3: CASSEVERFQHF. The CDR3 region has the DNA TGTGCCAGCAGTGAAGTAGAACGGTTCCAGCATTTT.

The CDR3 reads CASSLALRGDRGRDEQYF. CDR3 DNA sequence: TGTGCCAGCAGCTTAGCGCTCCGAGGGGACAGGGGGCGGGACGAGCAGTACTTC. The chain recombines TRBV7-9 with TRBJ2-7; TRBD1 matches at 12 bases. The CDR3 sequence is 18 residues long. After removal of 0 bases from V and 5 bases from J, the junction contained 11 bases not matched to a gene. Germline loops: CDR1 SEHNR, CDR2 FQNEAQ (reference sequence).

Regarding this clone: This sample includes further DNA sequences coding for the same CDR3. This chain uses TRBV5-1 with TRBJ2-2; 7 bases line up with TRBD1. J lost 4 bases, V lost 0 bases, and 3 bases had no gene match. CDR3 length: 15 amino acids. Germline values: CDR1 SGHRS, CDR2 YFSETQ. The CDR3 protein is CASSLEGATTGELFF. The CDR3 DNA follows: TGCGCCAGCAGCTTGGAGGGGGCGACCACCGGGGAGCTGTTTTTT.

The chain is built from TRBV6-1 and TRBJ2-7, with 12 bases that match TRBD2. Per germline, CDR1 MNHNS and CDR2 SASEGT. This CDR3 is 18 amino acids long. V trimming: 3 bases; J trimming: 0 bases; junction bases outside the gene matches: 9. In nucleotides, the CDR3 is TGTGCCAGCAGTGAGGTACTAGCGGGGGGTACCCCCTCCTACGAGCAGTACTTC. It codes for CASSEVLAGGTPSYEQYF.

The chain is built from TRBV19 and TRBJ1-5; the D gene is possibly TRBD1 (5 bases). Trimming stripped 7 bases from V and 6 bases from J, with 10 bases between. Germline CDR1 reads LNHDA; CDR2 reads SQIVND (reference sequence). The CDR3 is 12 amino acids. The CDR3 loop reads CASNARAQPQHF. Here the CDR3 DNA reads TGTGCCAGTAACGCCAGGGCTCAGCCCCAGCATTTT.

This sequence joins TRBV6-6 and TRBJ1-2; the match to TRBD1 covers 8 bases. The germline V gene encodes CDR1 MNHNY and CDR2 SVGAGI (reference sequence). CDR3 size: 15 residues. V lost 0 bases and J lost 4; bases outside the gene matches: 4. The CDR3 sequence: CASSYSGTGAYGYTF. Written as DNA, the CDR3 is TGTGCCAGCAGTTACTCCGGGACAGGCGCCTATGGCTACACCTTC.

This clone was picked up many times. This chain connects TRBV10-3 to TRBJ2-7; 11 bases fit TRBD2. V shed 0 bases and J 5 bases; nucleotides not matched to a gene: 9. CDR1 is ENHRY, CDR2 SYGVKD, per germline. This CDR3 is built from 17 residues. DNA of the CDR3: TGTGCCATCAGTGAGTCGTTCCCTAGCGGGGGGAAGGACGAGCAGTACTTC. Its translation: CAISESFPSGGKDEQYF.

The chain links TRBV5-1 to TRBJ2-1, with 7 bases that match TRBD1. Germline V gene sequence: CDR1 SGHRS, CDR2 YFSETQ. V lost 4 bases and J lost 0; bases outside the gene matches: 10. The CDR3 length is 17 residues. The CDR3 DNA follows: TGCGCCAGCAGCCTAAACCCGACAGGGAGCTCCTACAATGAGCAGTTCTTC. Its translation: CASSLNPTGSSYNEQFF.

This clone was counted once. This chain joins TRBV7-2 and TRBJ2-1; D not certain. This CDR3 has 16 amino acids. Trimming left V 1 base short and J 3 bases short, with 13 bases between. The V gene's germline CDR1 is SGHTA and CDR2 FQGNSA. CDR3 region: CASSLVVLLNYNEQFF. CDR3 in DNA: TGTGCCAGCAGCTTAGTCGTCCTATTAAACTACAATGAGCAGTTCTTC. Looking up the rest from reference TRBV7-2 and TRBJ2-1 gives the full variable domain: GAGVSQSPSNKVTEKGKDVELRCDPISGHTALYWYRQSLGQGLEFLIYFQGNSAPDKSGLPSDRFSAERTGGSVSTLTIQRTQQEDSAVYLCASSLVVLLNYNEQFFGPGTRLTVL.

CDR3 region: CASAGITNTEAFF. The DNA of the CDR3 is TGTGCCAGCGCCGGGATCACGAACACTGAAGCTTTCTTT. This chain uses TRBV18 with TRBJ1-1; no definite D call. From germline, CDR1 is KGHSH and CDR2 LQKENI. The CDR3 totals 13 residues. V shed 8 bases and J shed 1 base, with 11 bases lying between them.

This chain connects TRBV15 to TRBJ2-7, with 7 bases aligning to TRBD1. J lost 3 bases, V lost 4 bases, and 6 bases had no gene match. Germline V gives CDR1 LNHNV, CDR2 YYDKDF (reference sequence). The CDR3 is 14 residues long. CDR3 sequence reads: CATSTRQGGYEQYF. The CDR3 coding sequence is TGTGCCACCAGCACCAGACAGGGCGGCTACGAGCAGTACTTC.

CDR3 region: CASTGTGDMNTEAFF. The CDR3 coding sequence is TGCGCCAGTACCGGGACAGGAGATATGAACACTGAAGCTTTCTTT. The chain joins TRBV5-1 to TRBJ1-1; 8 bases line up with TRBD1. There are 15 residues in the CDR3. Germline lookup yields CDR1 SGHRS and CDR2 YFSETQ. The V gene end was trimmed by 8 bases and the J gene end by 0 bases; junction bases not matched to a gene: 9.

The chain is built from TRBV19 and TRBJ1-1; D possibly corresponds to TRBD1 (6 bases). The length of the CDR3 is 13 residues. V lost 5 bases and J lost 5, with 12 bases in between. Germline CDR1 reads LNHDA; CDR2 reads SQIVND (reference sequence). The CDR3 coding sequence is TGTGCCAGTAGTCTAGGGGGGCAGACTGAAGCTTTCTTT. Its protein is CASSLGGQTEAFF.

This chain joins TRBV27 and TRBJ2-3, with D uncertain. V lost 5 bases and J 1 base, leaving 16 bases between the germline ends. This CDR3 has 16 amino acids. Germline V gives CDR1 MNHEY, CDR2 SMNVEV (reference sequence). This CDR3 reads CASSRRPGVGTDTQYF. The CDR3 coding sequence is TGTGCCAGCAGTCGAAGACCTGGAGTAGGCACAGATACGCAGTATTTT.

The chain recombines TRBV29-1 with TRBJ2-1; 11 bases match TRBD2. This CDR3 has 12 residues. Germline assignment: CDR1 SQVTM and CDR2 ANQGSEA. Germline trimming cut 5 bases from V and 10 bases from J; bases unmatched to any gene: 4. CDR3 bases: TGCAGCGTTTTTAGCGGGGGGGCAGAGCAGTTCTTC. Protein: CSVFSGGAEQFF.

V and J are TRBV7-9 and TRBJ2-1; the D gene is possibly TRBD1 (5 bases). CDR3 size: 12 residues. Germline CDR1 SEHNR, CDR2 FQNEAQ (reference sequence). V lost 0 bases, J lost 11 bases, and 8 bases lay in between. CDR3 sequence: CASSLAQGKQFF. The CDR3 DNA reads TGTGCCAGCAGCTTAGCTCAGGGTAAGCAGTTCTTC.

The V and J genes are TRBV5-1 and TRBJ2-3; 9 bases are a match to TRBD2. CDR3 length equals 16 residues. After removal of 1 base from V and 0 bases from J, the junction contained 3 bases not matched to a gene. From germline, CDR1 is SGHRS and CDR2 YFSETQ. This chain's CDR3 is CASSLSGGPSTDTQYF. The CDR3 nucleotides read TGCGCCAGCAGCTTGAGCGGGGGGCCTAGCACAGATACGCAGTATTTT. The full variable domain, rest sourced from reference TRBV5-1 and TRBJ2-3, is KAGVTQTPRYLIKTRGQQVTLSCSPISGHRSVSWYQQTPGQGLQFLFEYFSETQRNKGNFPGRFSGRQFSNSRSEMNVSTLELGDSALYLCASSLSGGPSTDTQYFGPGTRLTVL.

The chain couples TRBV7-8 to TRBJ2-7; TRBD1 aligns across 11 bases. V dropped 0 bases and J dropped 3; count of bases not matched to a gene: 7. The CDR3 sequence is 17 residues long. From germline, CDR1 is SGHVS and CDR2 FQNEAQ. This CDR3 reads CASSLAPGTGGNYEQYF. Written as DNA, the CDR3 is TGTGCCAGCAGCTTAGCGCCCGGGACAGGGGGAAACTACGAGCAGTACTTC.

DNA of the CDR3: TGCGCCAGCTCACGGGGGGTCGAGGGCTACGAGCAGTACTTC. The encoded protein is CASSRGVEGYEQYF. V is TRBV5-1 and J is TRBJ2-5; 7 bases are shared with TRBD2. The end of the DNA fits TRBJ2-7 better, so the J call may be wrong. The CDR3 runs 14 residues. Germline V lookup: CDR1 SGHRS, CDR2 YFSETQ.

The chain carries TRBV28 and TRBJ2-7, with 11 bases fitting TRBD1. Germline assignment: CDR1 MDHEN and CDR2 SYDVKM. With 7 bases clipped from V and 5 bases from J, the junction kept 16 bases outside the gene matches. This CDR3 is 17 amino acids long. The CDR3 DNA reads as TGTGCCAGCACTAGTTTCGGGCAGGACAGGGGGCTTGACGAGCAGTACTTC. Its protein is CASTSFGQDRGLDEQYF.

This clone was recorded once. For the CDR3, the DNA is TGTGCCAGTAGTATGGGAGGGGGGTCCGGAATTCAGTACTTC. Translated: CASSMGGGSGIQYF. This chain joins TRBV19 and TRBJ2-4; a possible D gene is TRBD2 (7 bases). CDR3 length equals 14 residues. Looked up from germline, CDR1 is LNHDA and CDR2 is SQIVND (reference sequence). Trimming left V 3 bases short and J 10 bases short, with 16 bases between. Variable domain in full (rest from reference TRBV19 and TRBJ2-4): DGGITQSPKYLFRKEGQNVTLSCEQNLNHDAMYWYRQDPGQGLRLIYYSQIVNDFQKGDIAEGYSVSREKKESFPLTVTSAQKNPTAFYLCASSMGGGSGIQYFGAGTRLSVL.

The gene calls are TRBV7-9 and TRBJ2-7; no clear D. This CDR3 is 12 amino acids long. Per germline, CDR1 SEHNR and CDR2 FQNEAQ (reference sequence). V was shortened by 5 bases and J by 2 bases, with 7 bases between the two germline ends. Written as DNA, the CDR3 is TGTGCCAGCAGCGTACAGCCCTACGAGCAGTACTTC. It encodes CASSVQPYEQYF. Supplemented by reference TRBV7-9 and TRBJ2-7, the full variable domain reads DTGVSQNPRHKITKRGQNVTFRCDPISEHNRLYWYRQTLGQGPEFLTYFQNEAQLEKSRLLSDRFSAERPKGSFSTLEIQRTEQGDSAMYLCASSVQPYEQYFGPGTRLTVT.

The rearrangement joins TRBV6-6 to TRBJ1-1; 8 bases agree with TRBD1. The CDR3 runs to 13 residues. With V trimmed by 4 bases and J by 4 bases, 2 bases remained unmatched. Germline assignment: CDR1 MNHNY and CDR2 SVGAGI (reference sequence). CDR3 protein: CASSSDRGTEAFF. CDR3 in DNA: TGTGCCAGCAGTTCCGACAGGGGCACTGAAGCTTTCTTT.